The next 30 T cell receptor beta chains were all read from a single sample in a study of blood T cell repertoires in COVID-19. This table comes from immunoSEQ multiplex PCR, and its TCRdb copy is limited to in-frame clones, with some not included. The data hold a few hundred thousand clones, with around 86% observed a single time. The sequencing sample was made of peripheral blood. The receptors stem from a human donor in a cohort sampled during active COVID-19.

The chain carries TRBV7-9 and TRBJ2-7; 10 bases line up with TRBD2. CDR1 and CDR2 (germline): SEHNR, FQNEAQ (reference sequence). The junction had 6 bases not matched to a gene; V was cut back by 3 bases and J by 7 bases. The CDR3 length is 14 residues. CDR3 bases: TGTGCCAGCAGCTTTAGCGGGAGGTCTAGAGAGCAGTACTTC. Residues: CASSFSGRSREQYF. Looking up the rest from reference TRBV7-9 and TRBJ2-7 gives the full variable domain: DTGVSQNPRHKITKRGQNVTFRCDPISEHNRLYWYRQTLGQGPEFLTYFQNEAQLEKSRLLSDRFSAERPKGSFSTLEIQRTEQGDSAMYLCASSFSGRSREQYFGPGTRLTVT.

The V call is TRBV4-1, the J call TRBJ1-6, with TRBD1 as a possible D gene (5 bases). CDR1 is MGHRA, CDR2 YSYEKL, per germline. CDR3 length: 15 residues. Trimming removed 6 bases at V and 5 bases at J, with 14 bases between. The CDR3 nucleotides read TGCGCCAGCAGATGGGGGGGGAACGATAATTCACCCCTCCACTTT. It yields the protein CASRWGGNDNSPLHF.

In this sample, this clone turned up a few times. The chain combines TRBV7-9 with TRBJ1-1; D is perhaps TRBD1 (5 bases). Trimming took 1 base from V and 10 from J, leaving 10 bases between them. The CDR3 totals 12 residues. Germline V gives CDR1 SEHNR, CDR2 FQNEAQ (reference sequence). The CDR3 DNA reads TGTGCCAGCAGCTTAGTGAACGGGGGAGCTTTCTTT. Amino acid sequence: CASSLVNGGAFF.

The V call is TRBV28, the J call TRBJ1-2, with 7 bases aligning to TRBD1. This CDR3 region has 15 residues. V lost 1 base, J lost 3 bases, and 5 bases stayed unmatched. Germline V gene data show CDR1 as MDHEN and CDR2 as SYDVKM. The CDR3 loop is CASSLSPDRDYGYTF. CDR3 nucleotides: TGTGCCAGCAGTTTATCCCCCGACAGGGACTATGGCTACACCTTC.

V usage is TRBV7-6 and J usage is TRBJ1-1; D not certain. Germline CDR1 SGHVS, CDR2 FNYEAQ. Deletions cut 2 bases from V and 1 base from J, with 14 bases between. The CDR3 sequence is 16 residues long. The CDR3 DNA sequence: TGTGCCAGCAGCTTAACGTACAGTGGGAGGAACACTGAAGCTTTCTTT. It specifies CASSLTYSGRNTEAFF.

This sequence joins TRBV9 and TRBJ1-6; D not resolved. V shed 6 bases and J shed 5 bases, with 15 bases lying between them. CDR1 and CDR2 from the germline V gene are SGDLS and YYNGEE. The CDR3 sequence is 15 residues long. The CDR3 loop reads CASNEQGGNNSPLHF. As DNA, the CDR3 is TGTGCCAGCAACGAACAAGGAGGGAATAATTCACCCCTCCACTTT. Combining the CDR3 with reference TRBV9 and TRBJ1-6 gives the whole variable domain DSGVTQTPKHLITATGQRVTLRCSPRSGDLSVYWYQQSLDQGLQFLIQYYNGEERAKGNILERFSAQQFPDLHSELNLSSLELGDSALYFCASNEQGGNNSPLHFGNGTRLTVT.

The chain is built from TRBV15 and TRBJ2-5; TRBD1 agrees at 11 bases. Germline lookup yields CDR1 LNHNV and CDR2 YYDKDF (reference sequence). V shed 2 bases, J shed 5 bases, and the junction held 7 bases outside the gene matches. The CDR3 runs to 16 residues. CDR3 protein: CATSRRTGGGLETQYF. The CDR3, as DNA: TGTGCCACCAGCAGAAGGACAGGGGGCGGTTTGGAGACCCAGTACTTC.

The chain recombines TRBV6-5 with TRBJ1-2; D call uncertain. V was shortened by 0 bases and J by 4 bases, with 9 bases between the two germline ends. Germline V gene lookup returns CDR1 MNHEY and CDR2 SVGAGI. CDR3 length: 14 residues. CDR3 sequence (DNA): TGTGCCAGCAGTTACTCGATGGCGGTCTATGGCTACACCTTC. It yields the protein CASSYSMAVYGYTF.

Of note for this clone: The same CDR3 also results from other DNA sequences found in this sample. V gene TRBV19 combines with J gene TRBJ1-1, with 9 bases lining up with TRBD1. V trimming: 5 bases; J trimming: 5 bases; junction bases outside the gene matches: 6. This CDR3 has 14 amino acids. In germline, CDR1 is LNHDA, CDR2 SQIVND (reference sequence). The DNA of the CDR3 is TGTGCCAGTAGTGTGACAGGGGGAGGAACTGAAGCTTTCTTT. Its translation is CASSVTGGGTEAFF.

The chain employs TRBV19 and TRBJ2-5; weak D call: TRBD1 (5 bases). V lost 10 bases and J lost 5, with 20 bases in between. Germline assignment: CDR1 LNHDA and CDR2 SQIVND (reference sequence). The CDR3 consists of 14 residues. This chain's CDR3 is CATQRAGRGETQYF. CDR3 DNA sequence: TGTGCCACCCAACGGGCAGGGCGTGGGGAGACCCAGTACTTC. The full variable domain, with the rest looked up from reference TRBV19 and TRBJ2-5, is DGGITQSPKYLFRKEGQNVTLSCEQNLNHDAMYWYRQDPGQGLRLIYYSQIVNDFQKGDIAEGYSVSREKKESFPLTVTSAQKNPTAFYLCATQRAGRGETQYFGPGTRLLVL.

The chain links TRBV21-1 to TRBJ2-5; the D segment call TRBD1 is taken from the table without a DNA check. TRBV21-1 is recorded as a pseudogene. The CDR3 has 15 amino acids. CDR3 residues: CASSKGGQGGETQYF. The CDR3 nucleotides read TGTGCCAGCAGCAAAGGGGGACAGGGGGGAGAGACCCAGTACTTC.

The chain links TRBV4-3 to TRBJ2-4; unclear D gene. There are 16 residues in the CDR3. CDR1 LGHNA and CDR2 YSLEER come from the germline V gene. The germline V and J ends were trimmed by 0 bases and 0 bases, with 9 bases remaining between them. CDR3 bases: TGCGCCAGCAGCCAAGAATTTTCCCTAGCCAAAAACATTCAGTACTTC. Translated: CASSQEFSLAKNIQYF.

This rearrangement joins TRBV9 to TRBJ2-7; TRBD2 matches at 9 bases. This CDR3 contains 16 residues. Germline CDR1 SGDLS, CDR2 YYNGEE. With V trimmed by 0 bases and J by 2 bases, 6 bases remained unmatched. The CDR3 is CASSVVGTSPTYEQYF. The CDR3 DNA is TGTGCCAGCAGCGTAGTGGGGACTAGCCCTACCTACGAGCAGTACTTC.

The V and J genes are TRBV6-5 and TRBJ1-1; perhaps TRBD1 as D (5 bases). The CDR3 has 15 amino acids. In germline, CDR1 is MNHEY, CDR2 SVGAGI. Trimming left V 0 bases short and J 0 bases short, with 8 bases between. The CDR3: CASSYSPGVNTEAFF. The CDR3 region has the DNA TGTGCCAGCAGTTACTCGCCGGGGGTGAACACTGAAGCTTTCTTT.

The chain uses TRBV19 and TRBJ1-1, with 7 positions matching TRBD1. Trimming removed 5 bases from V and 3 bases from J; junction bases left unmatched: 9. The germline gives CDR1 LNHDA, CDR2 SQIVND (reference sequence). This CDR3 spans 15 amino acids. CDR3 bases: TGTGCCAGTAGTCGACAGGGCCGGAGGTACACTGAAGCTTTCTTT. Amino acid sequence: CASSRQGRRYTEAFF.

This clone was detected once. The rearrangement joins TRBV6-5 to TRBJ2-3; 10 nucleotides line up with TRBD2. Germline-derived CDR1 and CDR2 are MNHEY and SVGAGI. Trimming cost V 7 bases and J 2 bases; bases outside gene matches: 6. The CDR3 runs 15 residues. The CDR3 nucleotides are TGTGCCAGCACCCGAGCGGGAGGGCCCACAGATACGCAGTATTTT. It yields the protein CASTRAGGPTDTQYF.

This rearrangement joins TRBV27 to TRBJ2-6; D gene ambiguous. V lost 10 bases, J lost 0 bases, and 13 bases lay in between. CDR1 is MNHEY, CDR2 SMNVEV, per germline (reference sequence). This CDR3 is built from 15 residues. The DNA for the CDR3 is TGTGCCACGTCTGCACCAGGCTCTGGGGCCAACGTCCTGACTTTC. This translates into CATSAPGSGANVLTF.

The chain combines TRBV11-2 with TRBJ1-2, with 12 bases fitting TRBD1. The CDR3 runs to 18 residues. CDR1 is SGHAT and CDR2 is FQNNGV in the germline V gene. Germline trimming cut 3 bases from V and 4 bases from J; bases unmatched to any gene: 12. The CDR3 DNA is TGTGCCAGCAGCTTGATGGGACAGGGGGCTCTCCTCCCCTATGGCTACACCTTC. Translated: CASSLMGQGALLPYGYTF.

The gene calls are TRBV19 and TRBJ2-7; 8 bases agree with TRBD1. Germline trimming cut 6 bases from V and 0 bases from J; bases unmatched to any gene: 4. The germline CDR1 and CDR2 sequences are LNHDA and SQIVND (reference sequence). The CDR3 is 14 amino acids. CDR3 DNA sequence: TGTGCCAGTAGCCGGACAGGGTACTCCTACGAGCAGTACTTC. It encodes CASSRTGYSYEQYF.

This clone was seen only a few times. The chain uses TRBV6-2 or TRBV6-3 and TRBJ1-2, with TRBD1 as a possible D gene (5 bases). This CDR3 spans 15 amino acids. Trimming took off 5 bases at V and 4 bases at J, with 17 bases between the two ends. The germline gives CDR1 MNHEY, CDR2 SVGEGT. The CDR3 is CASSPWTLLAYGYTF. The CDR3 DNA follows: TGTGCCAGCAGTCCCTGGACACTTCTCGCCTATGGCTACACCTTC.

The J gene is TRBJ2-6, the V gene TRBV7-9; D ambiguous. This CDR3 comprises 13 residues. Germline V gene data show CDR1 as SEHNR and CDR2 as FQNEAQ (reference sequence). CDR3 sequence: CASPVSGANVLTF. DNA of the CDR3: TGTGCAAGCCCCGTCTCTGGGGCCAACGTCCTGACTTTC.

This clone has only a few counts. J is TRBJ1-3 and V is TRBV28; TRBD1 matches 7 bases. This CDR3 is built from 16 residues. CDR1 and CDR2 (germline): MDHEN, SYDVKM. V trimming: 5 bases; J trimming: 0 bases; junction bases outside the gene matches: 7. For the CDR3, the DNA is TGTGCCAGCAGTGACAGGGCGAAGAGCTCTGGAAACACCATATATTTT. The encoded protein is CASSDRAKSSGNTIYF.

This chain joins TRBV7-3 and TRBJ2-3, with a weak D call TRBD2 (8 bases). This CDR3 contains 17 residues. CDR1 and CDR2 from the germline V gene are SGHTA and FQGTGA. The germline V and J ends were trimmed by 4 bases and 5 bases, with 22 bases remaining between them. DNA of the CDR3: TGTGCCAGCAGCTCCCCCGGGGGGGCAGGGGGGGTAGATACGCAGTATTTT. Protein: CASSSPGGAGGVDTQYF.

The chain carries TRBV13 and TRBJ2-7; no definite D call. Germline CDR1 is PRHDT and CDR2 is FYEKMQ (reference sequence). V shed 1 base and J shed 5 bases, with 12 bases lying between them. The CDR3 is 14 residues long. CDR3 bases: TGTGCCAGCAGCTTAGCGCCGCGGAGTAACGAGCAGTACTTC. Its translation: CASSLAPRSNEQYF.

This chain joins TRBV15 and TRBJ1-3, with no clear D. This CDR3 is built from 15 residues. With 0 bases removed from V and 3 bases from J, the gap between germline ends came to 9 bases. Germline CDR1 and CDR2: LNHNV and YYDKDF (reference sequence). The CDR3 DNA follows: TGTGCCACCAGCAGAGATCCCCGGGTTGGAAACACCATATATTTT. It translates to CATSRDPRVGNTIYF.

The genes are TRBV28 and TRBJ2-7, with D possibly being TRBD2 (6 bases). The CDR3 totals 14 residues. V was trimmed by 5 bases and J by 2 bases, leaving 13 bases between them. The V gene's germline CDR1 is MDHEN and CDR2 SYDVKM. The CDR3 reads CASSNLAFTYEQYF. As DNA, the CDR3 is TGTGCCAGCAGTAATCTAGCGTTCACCTACGAGCAGTACTTC.

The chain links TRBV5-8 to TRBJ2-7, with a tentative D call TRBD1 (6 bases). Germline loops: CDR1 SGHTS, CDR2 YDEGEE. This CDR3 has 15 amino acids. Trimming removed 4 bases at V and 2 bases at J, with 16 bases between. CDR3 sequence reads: CASSHHRVYPYEQYF. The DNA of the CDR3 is TGTGCCAGCAGCCATCACAGGGTTTATCCCTACGAGCAGTACTTC.

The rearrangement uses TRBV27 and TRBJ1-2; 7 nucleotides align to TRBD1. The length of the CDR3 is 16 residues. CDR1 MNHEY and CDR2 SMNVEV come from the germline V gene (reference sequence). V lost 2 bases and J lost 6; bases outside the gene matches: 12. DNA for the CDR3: TGTGCCAGCAGTTTAGTCCACAGGGGCTCTTGGGATGGCTACACCTTC. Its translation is CASSLVHRGSWDGYTF.

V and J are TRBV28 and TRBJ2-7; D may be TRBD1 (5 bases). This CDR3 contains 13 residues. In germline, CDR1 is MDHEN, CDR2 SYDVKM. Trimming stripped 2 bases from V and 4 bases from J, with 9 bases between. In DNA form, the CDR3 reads TGTGCCAGCAGTTTAACGACAGTTTACGAGCAGTACTTC. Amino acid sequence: CASSLTTVYEQYF.

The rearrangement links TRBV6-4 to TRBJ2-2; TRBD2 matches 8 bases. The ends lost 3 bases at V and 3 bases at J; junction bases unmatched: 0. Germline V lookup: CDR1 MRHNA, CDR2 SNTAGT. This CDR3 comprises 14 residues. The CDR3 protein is CASSEAGDTGELFF. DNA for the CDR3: TGTGCCAGCAGTGAAGCGGGAGACACCGGGGAGCTGTTTTTT.